Shown below are 31 T cell receptor beta chains from a single sample sequenced in a study of spatial heterogeneity in lung cancer. Time point given: sample taken at primary tumor resection. A single record per CDR3 protein comes from TCRdb applying MiXCR to the 5' RACE reads. The sample gives about 5,800 distinct CDR3 sequences, around an eighth of which show up once; roughly 22% is in the top ten. The sample in question was normal lung tissue next to the tumor, obtained at surgery. Source of these receptors: a female donor with early-stage non-small cell lung cancer.

This clonotype occurred a few times. This chain links TRBV9 with TRBJ2-4; D possibly uses TRBD1 or TRBD2 (5 bases each). V dropped 4 bases and J dropped 5 bases, with 13 bases sitting between them. The CDR3 contains 14 residues. Per germline, CDR1 SGDLS and CDR2 YYNGEE. CDR3 bases: TGTGCCAGCAGCACCGGGGCTTTACAAAACATTCAGTACTTC. Its translation is CASSTGALQNIQYF.

This clonotype occurred many times. The genes are TRBV7-2 and TRBJ1-2; no firm D call. The ends were cut back, 4 bases at V and 4 bases at J, with 13 bases in the middle. The CDR3 consists of 14 residues. Germline V gene data show CDR1 as SGHTA and CDR2 as FQGNSA. CDR3 region: CASSSGVQSYGYTF. The DNA for the CDR3 is TGTGCCAGCAGCTCCGGGGTACAATCCTATGGCTACACCTTC.

By sample fraction, this clonotype is medium-sized. This chain uses TRBV20-1 with TRBJ2-7, with a weak D call TRBD1 (8 bases). Germline V gene data show CDR1 as DFQATT and CDR2 as SNEGSKA (reference sequence). The CDR3 consists of 13 residues. Trimming stripped 1 base from V and 6 bases from J, with 13 bases between. CDR3 in DNA: TGCAGTGCTAGAGTGTACAGGGGGGGCGAGCAGTACGTC. It codes for CSARVYRGGEQYV.

This clonotype was seen at least ten times. The J gene is TRBJ2-7, the V gene TRBV6-2 or TRBV6-3, with D possibly matching TRBD1 (6 bases). V lost 8 bases and J 2 bases, leaving 19 bases between the germline ends. CDR1 and CDR2 (germline): MNHEY, SVGEGT. The CDR3 runs to 15 residues. Here the CDR3 reads CASGSRRGATYEQYF. CDR3 sequence (DNA): TGTGCCAGCGGCAGTCGCAGGGGCGCAACCTACGAGCAGTACTTC.

This clonotype appeared many times. The V gene is TRBV5-4, the J gene TRBJ2-7, with 8 bases lining up with TRBD2. Germline V gene sequence: CDR1 SGHNT, CDR2 YYREEE (reference sequence). This CDR3 is 13 amino acids long. The J segment lost 9 bases and the V segment lost 1 base, leaving 6 bases of the junction unmatched. CDR3 residues: CASSLISGAGQYF. The CDR3 bases are TGTGCCAGCAGCTTGATTAGCGGGGCGGGGCAGTACTTC.

This clonotype is medium-sized in the sample. This chain connects TRBV4-3 to TRBJ1-1, with D unresolved. Germline assignment: CDR1 LGHNA and CDR2 YSLEER. V gave up 0 bases and J gave up 0 bases, with 14 bases separating them. The CDR3 extends over 17 amino acids. CDR3 sequence: CASSQETFGQMNTEAFF. The CDR3, as DNA: TGCGCCAGCAGCCAAGAAACATTCGGCCAAATGAACACTGAAGCTTTCTTT.

This clonotype rates as medium-sized (0.01 to 0.1%). This rearrangement joins TRBV3-1 to TRBJ2-7; weak D call: TRBD2 (5 bases). The CDR3 has 13 amino acids. The germline V and J ends were trimmed by 1 base and 5 bases, with 9 bases remaining between them. The germline CDR1 and CDR2 sequences are LGHDT and YNNKEL (reference sequence). The chain's CDR3 is CASSQGRRHEQYV. The CDR3 DNA follows: TGTGCCAGCAGCCAAGGGAGGAGACACGAGCAGTACGTC.

This clonotype is categorized as large. CDR3 coding DNA: TGTGCCAGCAGTTACTCACAGGGACAGGGGCTCCTAAGCTCCTACAATGAGCAGTTCTTC. Amino acids: CASSYSQGQGLLSSYNEQFF. The V gene is TRBV6-5, the J gene TRBJ2-1, with TRBD1 matching over 10 bases. V trimming: 0 bases; J trimming: 0 bases; junction bases outside the gene matches: 11. Per germline, CDR1 MNHEY and CDR2 SVGAGI. The CDR3 is 20 residues long.

This clonotype was counted many times. The chain employs TRBV27 and TRBJ2-3, with a weak D call TRBD2 (6 bases). Per germline, CDR1 MNHEY and CDR2 SMNVEV (reference sequence). V dropped 10 bases and J dropped 1 base, with 24 bases sitting between them. This CDR3 has 17 amino acids. The CDR3 is CATPFFPLASCTDTQYF. CDR3 nucleotides: TGTGCCACGCCCTTCTTCCCACTAGCCTCCTGCACAGATACGCAGTATTTT.

This clonotype was observed many times. The rearrangement joins TRBV29-1 to TRBJ2-5; 7 nucleotides line up with TRBD2. Per the germline V gene, CDR1 is SQVTM and CDR2 is ANQGSEA. J lost 1 base, V lost 2 bases, and 7 bases had no gene match. The CDR3 runs to 15 residues. This CDR3 reads CSVEKERDLQETQYF. CDR3 nucleotides: TGCAGCGTTGAAAAGGAGCGGGACCTCCAAGAGACCCAGTACTTC.

This clonotype was observed at least ten times. This rearrangement joins TRBV20-1 to TRBJ2-2, with 10 bases matching TRBD2. The length of the CDR3 is 17 residues. J gave up 7 bases and V 4 bases, and 15 bases lay outside the gene matches. Germline V gives CDR1 DFQATT, CDR2 SNEGSKA (reference sequence). The CDR3 DNA follows: TGCAGTGCTAATCCGGCTAGCGGGGGTGTATTACGCGGGGAGCTGTTTTTT. It specifies CSANPASGGVLRGELFF.

This clonotype was detected ten times or more. The V and J genes are TRBV20-1 and TRBJ2-2; perhaps TRBD2 as D (6 bases). The CDR3 length is 16 residues. The germline gives CDR1 DFQATT, CDR2 SNEGSKA (reference sequence). V was clipped by 1 base and J by 0 bases, with 12 bases between them. This CDR3 is CSARVAGSANTGELFF. CDR3 nucleotide sequence: TGCAGTGCTAGAGTTGCGGGATCCGCGAACACCGGGGAGCTGTTTTTT.

The chain employs TRBV20-1 and TRBJ2-7, with TRBD1 identical over 10 bases. V trimming: 5 bases; J trimming: 2 bases; junction bases outside the gene matches: 3. CDR3 size: 13 residues. Germline CDR1 is DFQATT and CDR2 is SNEGSKA (reference sequence). The CDR3 DNA reads TGCAGTGCTTGGGGGACAGGGGCCTACGAGCAGTACTTC. Translating gives CSAWGTGAYEQYF.

This clonotype was counted many times. The rearrangement links TRBV5-1 to TRBJ2-2, with no clear D. Trimming removed 0 bases at V and 6 bases at J, with 6 bases between. Germline loops: CDR1 SGHRS, CDR2 YFSETQ. The length of the CDR3 is 13 residues. The CDR3 nucleotides are TGCGCCAGCAGCTTGGCCTTTTCCGGGGAGCTGTTTTTT. Its translation: CASSLAFSGELFF.

This clonotype has a count of ten or more. V usage is TRBV6-6 and J usage is TRBJ2-3, with D uncertain. There are 17 residues in the CDR3. Germline lookup yields CDR1 MNHNY and CDR2 SVGAGI (reference sequence). The V end lost 0 bases, the J end lost 2 bases, and 15 bases lay between the germline ends. Written as DNA, the CDR3 is TGTGCCAGCAGTTACTCCGTTTTGGGCACCTACACAGATACGCAGTATTTT. Encoded protein: CASSYSVLGTYTDTQYF.

This clonotype was observed at least ten times. V gene TRBV11-2 combines with J gene TRBJ2-1; D possibly corresponds to TRBD2 (6 bases). The CDR3 length is 16 residues. With 5 bases removed from V and 4 bases from J, the gap between germline ends came to 18 bases. Germline CDR1 reads SGHAT; CDR2 reads FQNNGV. CDR3 loop: CASSEWRGGGYNEQFF. Here the CDR3 DNA reads TGTGCCAGCAGCGAGTGGCGGGGTGGGGGATACAATGAGCAGTTCTTC.

The chain combines TRBV6-5 with TRBJ2-7; D is uncertain. The CDR3 totals 15 residues. Looked up from germline, CDR1 is MNHEY and CDR2 is SVGAGI. The V end lost 7 bases, the J end lost 0 bases, and 16 bases lay between the germline ends. CDR3 DNA: TGTGCCAGCACCGTAACAAGTAGCAACTCCTACGAGCAGTACTTC. Amino acids: CASTVTSSNSYEQYF.

V is TRBV6-2 or TRBV6-3 and J is TRBJ1-1; D unresolved. The V gene's germline CDR1 is MNHEY and CDR2 SVGEGT. V lost 4 bases and J lost 3, with 12 bases in between. This CDR3 has 14 amino acids. CDR3 nucleotides: TGTGCCAGCAGTTCGCGGACGCACCACACTGAAGCTTTCTTT. This gives the protein CASSSRTHHTEAFF.

This clonotype ranks as medium-sized (0.01 to 0.1%). CDR3 residues: CASSKAGTGNTGELFF. CDR3 bases: TGTGCCAGCAGTAAAGCTGGGACAGGGAACACCGGGGAGCTGTTTTTT. The chain links TRBV6-4 to TRBJ2-2; TRBD1 agrees at 8 bases. Germline CDR1 MRHNA, CDR2 SNTAGT. V lost 5 bases, J lost 1 base, and 6 bases stayed unmatched. This CDR3 region has 16 residues.

The CDR3 DNA is TGCGCCAGCAGCTTGGGGGACGGAGCGAACACTGAAGCTTTCTTT. Translated: CASSLGDGANTEAFF. V and J are TRBV5-1 and TRBJ1-1; a weak D match, TRBD1 (5 bases). Germline CDR1 SGHRS, CDR2 YFSETQ. This CDR3 has 15 amino acids. V was pared by 0 bases and J by 1 base, with 10 bases between.

This clonotype was detected ten times or more. The chain recombines TRBV2 with TRBJ2-2; 8 bases fit TRBD2. The CDR3 is 15 amino acids. Trimming cost V 5 bases and J 3 bases; bases outside gene matches: 5. Germline values: CDR1 SNHLY, CDR2 FYNNEI. Written as DNA, the CDR3 is TGTGCCAGCAGTCCATCGGGGGGGCACACCGGGGAGCTGTTTTTT. Protein sequence: CASSPSGGHTGELFF.

This clonotype is medium-sized in the sample. The J gene is TRBJ2-1, the V gene TRBV4-2; D is possibly TRBD2 (6 bases). CDR1 and CDR2 from the germline V gene are LGHNA and YNFKEQ. The CDR3 contains 15 residues. The V end was cut by 0 bases, the J end by 4 bases, with 10 bases between. CDR3 sequence: CASSQDPTRYNEQFF. The CDR3 DNA is TGTGCCAGCAGCCAAGATCCGACTAGATACAATGAGCAGTTCTTC.

This chain uses TRBV5-4 with TRBJ2-1; 8 nucleotides agree with TRBD2. After removal of 0 bases from V and 8 bases from J, the junction contained 10 bases not matched to a gene. The CDR3 is made up of 16 amino acids. CDR1 is SGHNT, CDR2 YYREEE, per germline (reference sequence). CDR3 protein: CASSLDSRGVGDEQFF. The CDR3 DNA sequence: TGTGCCAGCAGCTTGGATTCGCGGGGGGTAGGAGATGAGCAGTTCTTC.

The rearrangement uses TRBV7-2 and TRBJ2-5; D remains ambiguous. V dropped 5 bases and J dropped 2 bases, with 12 bases sitting between them. CDR1 SGHTA and CDR2 FQGNSA come from the germline V gene. This CDR3 spans 14 amino acids. The CDR3 spells CASSPGRFQETQYF. Written as DNA, the CDR3 is TGTGCCAGCAGCCCAGGACGGTTTCAAGAGACCCAGTACTTC.

This clonotype is medium-sized in the sample. The chain employs TRBV5-5 and TRBJ1-2; no clear D. There are 13 residues in the CDR3. Germline V gives CDR1 SGHKS, CDR2 YYEKEE (reference sequence). The V end lost 4 bases, the J end lost 4 bases, and 11 bases lay between the germline ends. The CDR3 loop reads CASSVGAGYGYTF. The CDR3 coding sequence is TGTGCCAGCAGCGTGGGAGCCGGCTATGGCTACACCTTC.

This clonotype is categorized as medium-sized. The CDR3 nucleotides are TGCAGCGTTGAAGATCCCGACAGCGGGAGCTACGAGCAGTACTTC. It specifies CSVEDPDSGSYEQYF. The chain has TRBV29-1 and TRBJ2-7; 8 bases fit TRBD2. The CDR3 covers 15 residues. The germline V gene has CDR1 SQVTM and CDR2 ANQGSEA. After removal of 0 bases from V and 3 bases from J, the junction contained 7 bases not matched to a gene.

This clonotype was counted ten times or more. The rearrangement links TRBV28 to TRBJ2-1; 10 bases match TRBD1. In germline, CDR1 is MDHEN, CDR2 SYDVKM. CDR3 length equals 15 residues. V lost 5 bases and J lost 2; bases outside the gene matches: 3. CDR3: CASSLGTGAYNEQFF. In DNA form, the CDR3 reads TGTGCCAGCAGTCTTGGGACAGGGGCCTACAATGAGCAGTTCTTC. Complete variable domain (other parts from reference TRBV28 and TRBJ2-1): DVKVTQSSRYLVKRTGEKVFLECVQDMDHENMFWYRQDPGLGLRLIYFSYDVKMKEKGDIPEGYSVSREKKERFSLILESASTNQTSMYLCASSLGTGAYNEQFFGPGTRLTVL.

The rearrangement joins TRBV24-1 to TRBJ2-5; possibly TRBD1 for D (5 bases). The V and J ends lost 4 bases and 7 bases respectively, with 18 bases between them. The CDR3 runs 15 residues. The germline gives CDR1 KGHDR, CDR2 SFDVKD. CDR3 sequence reads: CATSDPGHAERTQYF. The CDR3 DNA follows: TGTGCCACCAGTGACCCAGGACACGCGGAGAGGACCCAGTACTTC.

By frequency in the sample, this clonotype is medium-sized. The chain combines TRBV13 with TRBJ1-3, with 7 positions matching TRBD1. Germline V gives CDR1 PRHDT, CDR2 FYEKMQ (reference sequence). The J segment lost 0 bases and the V segment lost 6 bases, leaving 5 bases of the junction unmatched. The CDR3 sequence is 15 residues long. Here the CDR3 reads CASRQGTNSGNTIYF. CDR3 DNA: TGTGCCAGCAGACAGGGGACCAACTCTGGAAACACCATATATTTT.

This clonotype was detected many times. The rearrangement joins TRBV5-6 to TRBJ2-7, with a tentative D call TRBD1 (5 bases). Trimming removed 1 base from V and 3 bases from J, with 17 bases in between. In germline, CDR1 is SGHDT, CDR2 YYEEEE. This CDR3 is built from 16 residues. The CDR3: CASSLFQGSGRYEQYV. The CDR3 region has the DNA TGTGCCAGCAGCTTGTTTCAGGGTTCAGGACGCTACGAGCAGTACGTC.

This clonotype came up many times. The chain is built from TRBV2 and TRBJ1-6; D may be TRBD1 (5 bases). The germline V gene has CDR1 SNHLY and CDR2 FYNNEI. The length of the CDR3 is 15 residues. Trimming removed 6 bases from V and 3 bases from J, with 12 bases in between. CDR3 nucleotides: TGTGCCAGCAGCGACCGGGGCCTCTATAATTCACCCCTCCACTTT. Translated, it gives CASSDRGLYNSPLHF.